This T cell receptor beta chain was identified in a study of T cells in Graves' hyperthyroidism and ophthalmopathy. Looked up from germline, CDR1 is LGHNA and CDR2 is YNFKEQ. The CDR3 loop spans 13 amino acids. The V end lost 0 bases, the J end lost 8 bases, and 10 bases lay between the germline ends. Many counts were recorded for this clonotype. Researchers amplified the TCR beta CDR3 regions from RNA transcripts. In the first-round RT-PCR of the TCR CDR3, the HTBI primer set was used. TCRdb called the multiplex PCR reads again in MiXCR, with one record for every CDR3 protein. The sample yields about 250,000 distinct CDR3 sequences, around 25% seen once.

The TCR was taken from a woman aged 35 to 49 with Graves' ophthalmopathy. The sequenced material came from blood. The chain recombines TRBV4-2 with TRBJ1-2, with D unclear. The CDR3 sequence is CASSQEAGFGYTF. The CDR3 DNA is TGTGCCAGCAGCCAAGAGGCGGGGTTCGGCTACACCTTC.